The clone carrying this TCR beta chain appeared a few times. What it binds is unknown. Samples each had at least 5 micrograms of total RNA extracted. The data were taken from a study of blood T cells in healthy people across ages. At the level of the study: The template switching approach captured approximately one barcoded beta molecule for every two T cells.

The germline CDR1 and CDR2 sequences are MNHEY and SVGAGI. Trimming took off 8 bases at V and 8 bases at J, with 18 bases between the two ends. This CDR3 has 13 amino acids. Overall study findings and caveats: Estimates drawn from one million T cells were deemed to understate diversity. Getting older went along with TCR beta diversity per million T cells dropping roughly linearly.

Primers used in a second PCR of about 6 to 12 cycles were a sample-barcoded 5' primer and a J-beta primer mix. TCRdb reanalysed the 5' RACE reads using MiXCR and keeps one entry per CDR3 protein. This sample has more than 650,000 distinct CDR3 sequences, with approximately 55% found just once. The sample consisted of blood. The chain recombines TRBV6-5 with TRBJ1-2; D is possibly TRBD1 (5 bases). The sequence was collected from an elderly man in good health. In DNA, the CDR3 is TGTGCCAGCCAAGCTCAGGGAAGGGGAGGCTACACCTTC. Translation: CASQAQGRGGYTF.